These 13 T cell receptor beta chains originate from one sample sequenced in a study of blood T cells in healthy people across ages. Alongside a J-beta primer mix, a sample-barcoded 5' primer served in a second PCR lasting 7 to 11 cycles. TCRdb ran MiXCR on the 5' RACE reads and lists one entry per CDR3 protein. The table has 650,000 to 950,000 distinct CDR3 sequences, approximately 48% seen once; the top ten hold about a fifth. What was sequenced was blood. Source of these receptors: a man between 60 and 70 years old in good health.

This rearrangement joins TRBV11-2 to TRBJ2-5; 8 positions agree with TRBD2. Germline V gene lookup returns CDR1 SGHAT and CDR2 FQNNGV. V lost 5 bases, J lost 5 bases, and 13 bases stayed unmatched. The CDR3 is 16 amino acids. Here the CDR3 reads CASSHRAGARMETQYF. As DNA, the CDR3 is TGTGCCAGCAGCCACCGAGCGGGGGCGAGGATGGAGACCCAGTACTTC.

This sequence joins TRBV20-1 and TRBJ1-5; D is unresolved. Germline CDR1 reads DFQATT; CDR2 reads SNEGSKA (reference sequence). The CDR3 runs 17 residues. Deletions cut 4 bases from V and 0 bases from J, with 19 bases between. CDR3 bases: TGCAGTGCTAATTATCCGGGATTGGATTATAGCAATCAGCCCCAGCATTTT. Protein sequence: CSANYPGLDYSNQPQHF.

The rearrangement links TRBV7-2 to TRBJ2-1, with TRBD2 as a possible D gene (6 bases). Germline-derived CDR1 and CDR2 are SGHTA and FQGNSA. Trimming removed 0 bases at V and 6 bases at J, with 15 bases between. There are 16 residues in the CDR3. Written as DNA, the CDR3 is TGTGCCAGCAGCTTAGCGCTCGCGGGAAGCTCCAATGAGCAGTTCTTC. Encoded protein: CASSLALAGSSNEQFF.

There are a few counts of this clonotype. The V gene is TRBV5-1, the J gene TRBJ2-7, with D perhaps matching TRBD1 (7 bases). The CDR3 loop spans 14 amino acids. The germline V and J ends were trimmed by 4 bases and 4 bases, with 15 bases remaining between them. Germline loops: CDR1 SGHRS, CDR2 YFSETQ. The CDR3 sequence is CASSTGQAGYEQYF. The CDR3 region has the DNA TGCGCCAGCAGCACAGGACAGGCGGGATACGAGCAGTACTTC.

This clonotype has more than one count but fewer than ten. The chain is built from TRBV28 and TRBJ1-2; 9 positions agree with TRBD1. J lost 7 bases, V lost 7 bases, and 7 bases had no gene match. Germline V gene lookup returns CDR1 MDHEN and CDR2 SYDVKM. There are 13 residues in the CDR3. The CDR3 region has the DNA TGTGCCAGCAAAGGGACAGGGATGCTTGGCTACACCTTC. Translated: CASKGTGMLGYTF.

The rearrangement joins TRBV10-3 to TRBJ2-5; D not resolved. Near its end, the DNA agrees better with TRBJ2-1, so the J call may be wrong. Germline V gene lookup returns CDR1 ENHRY and CDR2 SYGVKD. The CDR3 loop spans 12 amino acids. The CDR3: CAISSTKETQFF. The CDR3 DNA reads as TGTGCCATTTCAAGCACAAAAGAGACCCAGTTCTTC.

The chain has TRBV20-1 and TRBJ1-2; 8 bases are shared with TRBD1. Looked up from germline, CDR1 is DFQATT and CDR2 is SNEGSKA (reference sequence). Losses at the gene ends were 3 bases for V and 4 bases for J; bases not matched to a gene: 7. This CDR3 has 14 amino acids. In nucleotides, the CDR3 is TGCAGTGCTAGGGACAGGGAATGGGGCTATGGCTACACCTTC. Its translation: CSARDREWGYGYTF.

V gene TRBV12-3 or TRBV12-4 combines with J gene TRBJ2-7, with TRBD2 as a possible D gene (7 bases). With 3 bases removed from V and 4 bases from J, the gap between germline ends came to 19 bases. This CDR3 is built from 16 residues. The CDR3 here is CASSLGTGGPWYEQYF. In nucleotides, the CDR3 is TGTGCCAGCAGTTTGGGGACGGGGGGCCCCTGGTACGAGCAGTACTTC.

This rearrangement joins TRBV20-1 to TRBJ2-7; 7 bases map to TRBD1. The trim removed 0 bases at V and 7 bases at J, leaving 12 bases unmatched. The germline CDR1 and CDR2 sequences are DFQATT and SNEGSKA (reference sequence). The CDR3 sequence is 15 residues long. CDR3 sequence: CSARDLGPSDREQYF. The CDR3 nucleotides read TGCAGTGCTAGAGATTTGGGCCCTTCGGACAGGGAGCAGTACTTC.

A few counts support this clonotype. The J gene is TRBJ2-5, the V gene TRBV7-2; a weak D match, TRBD2 (5 bases). CDR1 and CDR2 (germline): SGHTA, FQGNSA. V lost 4 bases, J lost 4 bases, and 13 bases lay in between. CDR3 length equals 14 residues. CDR3 protein: CASSSEFSGETQYF. The DNA of the CDR3 is TGTGCCAGCAGCTCCGAATTCAGCGGAGAGACCCAGTACTTC.

V usage is TRBV28 and J usage is TRBJ2-2; D uncertain. The V gene lost 2 bases and the J gene lost 1 base, with 5 bases spanning the gap. The CDR3 runs 14 residues. CDR1 and CDR2 from the germline V gene are MDHEN and SYDVKM. The DNA for the CDR3 is TGTGCCAGCAGTTTAACTAAGAACACCGGGGAGCTGTTTTTT. Translation: CASSLTKNTGELFF.

The table lists this clonotype with a few counts. This chain uses TRBV2 with TRBJ2-5; D not resolved. Germline lookup yields CDR1 SNHLY and CDR2 FYNNEI. Trimming removed 4 bases at V and 5 bases at J, with 14 bases between. This CDR3 region has 14 residues. The CDR3 DNA is TGTGCCAGCAGTGCGGCCAGGTTGGAGGAGACCCAGTACTTC. Protein sequence: CASSAARLEETQYF.

This clonotype was found a few times. Written as DNA, the CDR3 is TGTGCCAGCAGTGAATGGGGACAGGGGTCTTCACCCCTCCACTTT. It yields the protein CASSEWGQGSSPLHF. The V call is TRBV25-1, the J call TRBJ1-6; 10 nucleotides agree with TRBD1. Unmatched junction bases numbered 3, after V lost 1 base and J lost 9 bases. The V gene's germline CDR1 is MGHDK and CDR2 SYGVNS. This CDR3 is built from 15 residues.